One sample yielded the 2 T cell receptor beta chains listed below, sequenced in a study of blood T cell repertoires in COVID-19 (TCRdb year 2020). Library preparation employed the immunoSEQ multiplex PCR assay. Imported from immuneACCESS, the table was reduced by TCRdb to in-frame sequences with V and J called. These copies leave out some clones; in studies compared against another copy, an unresolved V gene accounts for under half, and the cause of the remainder is not known. Within this sample are about 200,000 clones, with about 85% of them counted one time only. The ten largest account for approximately 18% of the sample. The specimen sequenced was PBMCs or T cells enriched from blood (not recorded which). The receptors here all came from a man aged 40-49 years who had recovered from COVID-19.

The chain employs TRBV5-1 and TRBJ2-7; TRBD1 matches 7 bases. V was pared by 2 bases and J by 2 bases, with 7 bases of the junction left unmatched. The CDR3 has 15 amino acids. The germline CDR1 and CDR2 sequences are SGHRS and YFSETQ. DNA of the CDR3: TGCGCCAGCAGCTTCCCAGTAGGGGGCACCTACGAGCAGTACTTC. It codes for CASSFPVGGTYEQYF. The whole variable domain, filled in from reference TRBV5-1 and TRBJ2-7, reads KAGVTQTPRYLIKTRGQQVTLSCSPISGHRSVSWYQQTPGQGLQFLFEYFSETQRNKGNFPGRFSGRQFSNSRSEMNVSTLELGDSALYLCASSFPVGGTYEQYFGPGTRLTVT.

The chain joins TRBV6-6 to TRBJ2-7, with 10 bases that match TRBD2. After removal of 6 bases from V and 1 base from J, the junction contained 9 bases not matched to a gene. The germline CDR1 and CDR2 sequences are MNHNY and SVGAGI (reference sequence). This CDR3 contains 16 residues. As DNA, the CDR3 is TGTGCCAGCAGACCTGGGGCTAGCGGGAGTTCCTACGAGCAGTACTTC. Residues: CASRPGASGSSYEQYF.